The next 18 T cell receptor beta chains were all read from a single sample in a study of shared clonotypes between healthy human individuals. The repertoire was sequenced with immunoSEQ multiplex PCR; TCRdb's copy has only in-frame clones and lacks some. The table has about 2,500,000 clones, over 85% seen once. The sample taken for sequencing was naive CD4+ T cells sorted from blood. Indicated subset: CD45RA+ positively selected. These TCRs come from a young man in good health.

The V gene is TRBV6-5, the J gene TRBJ2-5; the D gene is possibly TRBD1 (6 bases). The CDR3 runs to 15 residues. In germline, CDR1 is MNHEY, CDR2 SVGAGI. V shed 0 bases and J shed 1 base, with 9 bases lying between them. The CDR3 nucleotides are TGTGCCAGCAGTTACTCGGGGGACATCCAAGAGACCCAGTACTTC. It codes for CASSYSGDIQETQYF.

Concerning this clone itself: Other DNA sequences in the sample encode the same CDR3. This chain links TRBV10-3 with TRBJ2-1; 11 positions match TRBD2. Looked up from germline, CDR1 is ENHRY and CDR2 is SYGVKD. The CDR3 sequence is 16 residues long. The junction had 2 bases not matched to a gene; V was cut back by 4 bases and J by 0 bases. CDR3 bases: TGTGCCATCAGTGGGACTAGCGGGCGCTCCTACAATGAGCAGTTCTTC. Its translation: CAISGTSGRSYNEQFF.

This clone was counted a single time. The rearrangement joins TRBV28 to TRBJ2-1; 12 bases align to TRBD2. The CDR3 loop spans 19 amino acids. Germline CDR1 is MDHEN and CDR2 is SYDVKM. Trimming took 6 bases from V and 0 from J; bases not matched to a gene: 12. The CDR3 is CASRLVLAGGPSSYNEQFF. CDR3 nucleotide sequence: TGTGCCAGCAGACTGGTACTAGCGGGGGGCCCTAGCTCCTACAATGAGCAGTTCTTC.

The chain links TRBV7-9 to TRBJ2-1; 12 bases agree with TRBD2. Germline V gives CDR1 SEHNR, CDR2 FQNEAQ (reference sequence). The CDR3 length is 15 residues. V lost 3 bases, J lost 6 bases, and 3 bases stayed unmatched. The CDR3 reads CASSFTSGGPNEQFF. DNA of the CDR3: TGTGCCAGCAGCTTTACTAGCGGGGGGCCCAATGAGCAGTTCTTC.

This clone was seen a few times. This sequence joins TRBV7-2 and TRBJ2-1; 9 positions agree with TRBD2. In germline, CDR1 is SGHTA, CDR2 FQGNSA. V lost 1 base and J lost 5; bases outside the gene matches: 12. CDR3 length equals 18 residues. In nucleotides, the CDR3 is TGTGCCAGCAGCTTAGACACAGCACTAGCGGGTATTGACAATGAGCAGTTCTTC. Its protein is CASSLDTALAGIDNEQFF.

The chain joins TRBV2 to TRBJ2-1, with TRBD1 matching over 9 bases. The V gene's germline CDR1 is SNHLY and CDR2 FYNNEI. V was clipped by 6 bases and J by 1 base; unmatched bases: 4. The CDR3 contains 15 residues. CDR3 nucleotide sequence: TGTGCCAGCAGCGACGACAGGGGGTCCTACAATGAGCAGTTCTTC. Translated: CASSDDRGSYNEQFF. Full variable domain (missing parts from reference TRBV2 and TRBJ2-1): EPEVTQTPSHQVTQMGQEVILRCVPISNHLYFYWYRQILGQKVEFLVSFYNNEISEKSEIFDDQFSVERPDGSNFTLKIRSTKLEDSAMYFCASSDDRGSYNEQFFGPGTRLTVL.

The chain has TRBV7-9 and TRBJ2-1; TRBD2 matches at 9 bases. After removal of 4 bases from V and 4 bases from J, the junction contained 5 bases not matched to a gene. From germline, CDR1 is SEHNR and CDR2 FQNEAQ (reference sequence). The CDR3 contains 15 residues. The CDR3 region has the DNA TGTGCCAGCAGCTCGCAGCGGGAGGCGTACAATGAGCAGTTCTTC. Translating gives CASSSQREAYNEQFF.

CDR3 bases: TGTGCCAGCAGCTTAGGCAGTTCGTACAGGCGATCCTACGAGCAGTACTTC. It encodes CASSLGSSYRRSYEQYF. The chain couples TRBV13 to TRBJ2-7; the D gene is possibly TRBD1 (5 bases). The CDR3 extends over 17 amino acids. V shed 0 bases and J shed 1 base, with 16 bases lying between them. The germline V gene encodes CDR1 PRHDT and CDR2 FYEKMQ (reference sequence).

This chain connects TRBV18 to TRBJ2-5, with D tentatively TRBD1 or TRBD2 (5 bases each). This CDR3 contains 13 residues. Germline CDR1 is KGHSH and CDR2 is LQKENI. The V gene lost 5 bases and the J gene lost 2 bases, with 9 bases spanning the gap. The CDR3 loop reads CASSEGKQETQYF. In DNA, the CDR3 is TGTGCCAGCTCAGAGGGGAAACAAGAGACCCAGTACTTC.

V and J are TRBV28 and TRBJ1-2; D remains unclear. This CDR3 contains 14 residues. V lost 7 bases and J 4 bases, leaving 16 bases between the germline ends. The germline CDR1 and CDR2 sequences are MDHEN and SYDVKM. This chain's CDR3 is CASTETEGLYGYTF. The DNA for the CDR3 is TGTGCCAGCACCGAGACCGAAGGACTCTATGGCTACACCTTC.

V gene TRBV7-8 combines with J gene TRBJ2-7; the D gene is possibly TRBD2 (5 bases). This CDR3 region has 15 residues. Deletions cut 5 bases from V and 4 bases from J, with 18 bases between. Germline CDR1 reads SGHVS; CDR2 reads FQNEAQ. The CDR3 region is CASSQRGGFSYEQYF. DNA of the CDR3: TGTGCCAGCAGCCAACGCGGCGGGTTTTCGTACGAGCAGTACTTC.

The V and J genes are TRBV18 and TRBJ2-7; a possible D gene is TRBD2 (5 bases). V lost 3 bases and J lost 3, with 12 bases in between. The CDR3 is 14 residues long. Germline lookup yields CDR1 KGHSH and CDR2 LQKENI. This chain's CDR3 is CASSPVGVNYEQYF. DNA of the CDR3: TGTGCCAGCTCACCGGTCGGGGTAAACTACGAGCAGTACTTC.

The chain links TRBV7-6 to TRBJ2-5, with D tentatively TRBD1 (7 bases). The tail of the sequence fits TRBJ2-7 better, so the J call may be wrong. The CDR3 totals 14 residues. Germline values: CDR1 SGHVS, CDR2 FNYEAQ. CDR3: CASSLARGTYEQYF. CDR3 DNA: TGTGCCAGCAGCTTAGCCAGGGGGACTTACGAGCAGTACTTC.

The genes are TRBV5-1 and TRBJ2-2, with a weak D call TRBD1 (6 bases). Germline CDR1 and CDR2: SGHRS and YFSETQ. CDR3 length equals 15 residues. Trimming shortened V by 0 bases and J by 6 bases, and 12 bases separated the two germline ends. As DNA, the CDR3 is TGCGCCAGCAGCTTGGTTTCAGGGGCCCCCGGGGAGCTGTTTTTT. Translating it yields CASSLVSGAPGELFF.

The V and J genes are TRBV5-4 and TRBJ1-4, with 8 bases identical to TRBD1. Germline V gene data show CDR1 as SGHNT and CDR2 as YYREEE (reference sequence). This CDR3 is 12 amino acids long. V was clipped by 3 bases and J by 12 bases; unmatched bases: 4. The CDR3 loop is CASSSTTGELFF. CDR3 coding DNA: TGTGCCAGCAGCTCTACGACAGGGGAACTGTTTTTT.

Note on this clone: The sample has other DNA sequences that encode this CDR3 too. J is TRBJ2-5 and V is TRBV5-4; 8 bases map to TRBD1. Germline trimming cut 2 bases from V and 5 bases from J; bases unmatched to any gene: 2. This CDR3 contains 13 residues. CDR1 and CDR2 from the germline V gene are SGHNT and YYREEE (reference sequence). The CDR3 loop is CASSLGQGETQYF. In nucleotides, the CDR3 is TGTGCCAGCAGCTTAGGACAGGGTGAGACCCAGTACTTC.

The genes are TRBV21-1 and TRBJ2-2. TRBV21-1 is termed a pseudogene. The CDR3 runs 15 residues. CDR3 region: CATSRGGGVPGELFF. CDR3 DNA: TGTGCCACCTCTAGGGGAGGGGGCGTCCCCGGGGAGCTGTTTTTT.

V gene TRBV2 combines with J gene TRBJ2-5; D uncertain. The germline CDR1 and CDR2 sequences are SNHLY and FYNNEI. The CDR3 runs 13 residues. Trimming took off 7 bases at V and 3 bases at J, with 12 bases between the two ends. The CDR3 sequence: CASMPGTKETQYF. CDR3 DNA: TGTGCCAGCATGCCGGGTACCAAAGAGACCCAGTACTTC.